These 27 T cell receptor beta chains came from one sample sequenced in a study of post-analysis software for immune sequencing data. Findings and limits, study-wide: Among roughly five TRBV segments more frequent in patients than controls were TRBV5-6, TRBV5-1 and TRBV20-1.

TCR beta libraries were prepared from cDNA with unique molecular identifiers. TCRdb itself ran the PCR reads through MiXCR, one entry per CDR3 protein. This table has 400,000 to 500,000 distinct CDR3 sequences, 39% appearing once. Antigens of these TCRs are unknown. The material sequenced was blood. The receptor set was obtained from a girl aged 2-10 years with multiple sclerosis.

The rearrangement joins TRBV12-3 or TRBV12-4 to TRBJ1-5; possibly TRBD1 for D (5 bases). The CDR3 consists of 16 residues. V lost 3 bases to trimming and J lost 2 bases, with 14 bases between them. CDR3 loop: CASSFGWGGGNQPQHF. CDR3 nucleotides: TGTGCCAGCAGTTTCGGTTGGGGAGGGGGCAATCAGCCCCAGCATTTT.

The chain employs TRBV11-2 and TRBJ1-2, with D possibly matching TRBD1 (5 bases). There are 14 residues in the CDR3. With 4 bases removed from V and 0 bases from J, the gap between germline ends came to 9 bases. Germline V lookup: CDR1 SGHAT, CDR2 FQNNGV. In DNA form, the CDR3 reads TGTGCCAGCAGCTCCAGGGTGTCTAACTATGGCTACACCTTC. Amino acids: CASSSRVSNYGYTF.

In this sample, this clonotype turned up once. The chain uses TRBV28 and TRBJ2-3, with D perhaps TRBD1 (7 bases). Germline assignment: CDR1 MDHEN and CDR2 SYDVKM. V was trimmed by 4 bases and J by 6 bases, leaving 14 bases between them. This CDR3 contains 14 residues. The CDR3 loop is CASSYPTGRDTQYF. The DNA of the CDR3 is TGTGCCAGCAGTTACCCGACAGGGAGGGATACGCAGTATTTT.

This clonotype came up a few times. The gene calls are TRBV29-1 and TRBJ1-2; 8 bases fit TRBD1. CDR3 length equals 14 residues. The germline CDR1 and CDR2 sequences are SQVTM and ANQGSEA. Losses at the gene ends were 7 bases for V and 4 bases for J; bases not matched to a gene: 11. CDR3 nucleotide sequence: TGCAGCGAGACCCGACAGGGGCCTCCCTATGGCTACACCTTC. Translation: CSETRQGPPYGYTF.

The chain couples TRBV25-1 to TRBJ1-2; D is ambiguous. CDR3 length: 12 residues. In germline, CDR1 is MGHDK, CDR2 SYGVNS. V shed 4 bases and J shed 4 bases, with 7 bases lying between them. The CDR3 is CASSGPAYGYTF. The CDR3 region has the DNA TGTGCCAGCAGTGGTCCCGCCTATGGCTACACCTTC.

The sample holds a few counts of this clonotype. The rearrangement links TRBV4-3 to TRBJ2-7; TRBD1 matches 7 bases. V was pared by 3 bases and J by 2 bases, with 4 bases of the junction left unmatched. The CDR3 sequence is 14 residues long. Germline CDR1 and CDR2: LGHNA and YSLEER. CDR3 region: CASSQYGTAYEQYF. CDR3 coding DNA: TGCGCCAGCAGCCAGTACGGGACAGCCTACGAGCAGTACTTC.

The chain is built from TRBV7-6 and TRBJ2-7; 8 bases align to TRBD2. V was clipped by 5 bases and J by 3 bases; unmatched bases: 9. The CDR3 runs to 15 residues. Germline assignment: CDR1 SGHVS and CDR2 FNYEAQ. CDR3 sequence reads: CASSRRGGYYYEQYF. CDR3 nucleotides: TGTGCCAGCAGCCGTCGGGGGGGATATTACTACGAGCAGTACTTC.

This sequence joins TRBV9 and TRBJ2-3; 9 nucleotides match TRBD2. The CDR3 is made up of 15 amino acids. The germline V gene has CDR1 SGDLS and CDR2 YYNGEE. V shed 6 bases and J 4 bases; nucleotides not matched to a gene: 9. CDR3 residues: CASTEGLARADTQYF. In DNA form, the CDR3 reads TGTGCCAGCACCGAGGGACTAGCTCGCGCAGATACGCAGTATTTT. Together with reference TRBV9 and TRBJ2-3, the CDR3 gives the full variable domain: DSGVTQTPKHLITATGQRVTLRCSPRSGDLSVYWYQQSLDQGLQFLIQYYNGEERAKGNILERFSAQQFPDLHSELNLSSLELGDSALYFCASTEGLARADTQYFGPGTRLTVL.

The V call is TRBV15, the J call TRBJ2-7; D unclear. Germline V gene sequence: CDR1 LNHNV, CDR2 YYDKDF (reference sequence). V dropped 4 bases and J dropped 3 bases, with 10 bases sitting between them. The CDR3 covers 13 residues. CDR3 DNA: TGTGCCACCAGCAAGGCGGCTGACTACGAGCAGTACTTC. Translation: CATSKAADYEQYF.

For this clonotype: The germline gene is not matched at one end of the junction; a read error may be the cause. The V and J genes are TRBV29-1 and TRBJ1-2, with 8 bases fitting TRBD1. The CDR3 totals 15 residues. CDR1 is SQVTM and CDR2 is ANQGSEA in the germline V gene. CDR3 nucleotide sequence: TGCAGCGTTGCCCAACGGACAGGGACTAACCATGGCTACACCTTC. Encoded protein: CSVAQRTGTNHGYTF.

The V gene is TRBV4-1, the J gene TRBJ2-4; tentatively, D is TRBD1 (5 bases). Judging by the DNA end, TRBJ2-7 fits better; the J call may be wrong. CDR3 size: 14 residues. Per the germline V gene, CDR1 is MGHRA and CDR2 is YSYEKL. CDR3 residues: CASSQDRQFYEQYF. CDR3 DNA: TGCGCCAGCAGCCAAGATCGACAGTTCTACGAGCAGTACTTC.

The chain couples TRBV5-1 to TRBJ1-1, with D possibly matching TRBD1 (6 bases). Germline V gives CDR1 SGHRS, CDR2 YFSETQ. The V gene lost 5 bases and the J gene lost 5 bases, with 16 bases spanning the gap. The CDR3 consists of 14 residues. CDR3 sequence: CASRQGYAKTEAFF. DNA of the CDR3: TGCGCCAGCAGACAGGGATATGCCAAGACTGAAGCTTTCTTT.

The chain is built from TRBV7-3 and TRBJ2-3; TRBD2 matches 12 bases. This CDR3 has 17 residues. CDR1 and CDR2 (germline): SGHTA, FQGTGA. With V trimmed by 5 bases and J by 0 bases, 6 bases remained unmatched. The CDR3 nucleotides read TGTGCCAGCAGCCCCCGGACTAGCGGGGATAGCACAGATACGCAGTATTTT. Its translation is CASSPRTSGDSTDTQYF. Complete variable domain (other parts from reference TRBV7-3 and TRBJ2-3): GAGVSQTPSNKVTEKGKYVELRCDPISGHTALYWYRQSLGQGPEFLIYFQGTGAADDSGLPNDRFFAVRPEGSVSTLKIQRTERGDSAVYLCASSPRTSGDSTDTQYFGPGTRLTVL.

The CDR3 spells CSAQSRGVTDTQYF. The CDR3 DNA follows: TGCAGTGCCCAAAGCCGGGGGGTCACAGATACGCAGTATTTT. The V call is TRBV20-1, the J call TRBJ2-3; TRBD2 agrees at 7 bases. Trimming at V came to 6 bases and at J to 2 bases, leaving 8 bases not matched to a gene. This CDR3 spans 14 amino acids. The germline V gene has CDR1 DFQATT and CDR2 SNEGSKA (reference sequence).

This clonotype has a handful of counts. The chain uses TRBV6-5 and TRBJ2-3; D unresolved. The CDR3 consists of 13 residues. The germline V gene encodes CDR1 MNHEY and CDR2 SVGAGI. Trimming took 2 bases from V and 1 from J, leaving 4 bases between them. The CDR3 spells CASSYGGTDTQYF. CDR3 nucleotides: TGTGCCAGCAGTTACGGAGGCACAGATACGCAGTATTTT.

This clonotype has only a few counts. The CDR3 protein is CASSLPDREHEQYF. The DNA for the CDR3 is TGTGCCAGCAGCCTACCGGACAGGGAGCACGAGCAGTACTTC. The rearrangement joins TRBV3-1 to TRBJ2-7; TRBD1 matches at 8 bases. Germline V gene lookup returns CDR1 LGHDT and CDR2 YNNKEL (reference sequence). V shed 4 bases, J shed 5 bases, and the junction held 7 bases outside the gene matches. CDR3 length: 14 amino acids.

The chain carries TRBV29-1 and TRBJ1-1; D is ambiguous. The V end lost 7 bases, the J end lost 0 bases, and 9 bases lay between the germline ends. The germline gives CDR1 SQVTM, CDR2 ANQGSEA. This CDR3 region has 12 residues. The CDR3 bases are TGCAGCGCCGAAGGGTTGAACACTGAAGCTTTCTTT. This gives the protein CSAEGLNTEAFF.

V and J are TRBV5-6 and TRBJ2-4; D is ambiguous. The CDR3 has 16 amino acids. V shed 4 bases and J shed 0 bases, with 14 bases lying between them. CDR1 SGHDT and CDR2 YYEEEE come from the germline V gene. CDR3: CASSRVGALAKNIQYF. Here the CDR3 DNA reads TGTGCCAGCAGCCGAGTTGGAGCACTAGCCAAAAACATTCAGTACTTC. The complete variable domain, with remaining parts taken from reference TRBV5-6 and TRBJ2-4, reads DAGVTQSPTHLIKTRGQQVTLRCSPKSGHDTVSWYQQALGQGPQFIFQYYEEEERQRGNFPDRFSGHQFPNYSSELNVNALLLGDSALYLCASSRVGALAKNIQYFGAGTRLSVL.

The chain couples TRBV20-1 to TRBJ2-3; 8 bases agree with TRBD2. Germline lookup yields CDR1 DFQATT and CDR2 SNEGSKA (reference sequence). The CDR3 contains 14 residues. The V gene end was trimmed by 3 bases and the J gene end by 1 base; junction bases not matched to a gene: 3. DNA for the CDR3: TGCAGTGCTAGCGGGAGGGCCCGCACAGATACGCAGTATTTT. It translates to CSASGRARTDTQYF.

The chain links TRBV7-6 to TRBJ2-1; 9 positions match TRBD2. The CDR3 is 16 residues long. V was clipped by 6 bases and J by 14 bases; unmatched bases: 20. Germline V gene data show CDR1 as SGHVS and CDR2 as FNYEAQ. CDR3 in DNA: TGTGCCAGCAGATCGACTAGCGGTTTTTTGGGGGGAGAAGAGTTCTTC. It translates to CASRSTSGFLGGEEFF.

V gene TRBV6-2 or TRBV6-3 combines with J gene TRBJ2-7; D possibly corresponds to TRBD2 (7 bases). The CDR3 length is 15 residues. Trimming took off 5 bases at V and 4 bases at J, with 18 bases between the two ends. Per germline, CDR1 MNHEY and CDR2 SVGEGT. The CDR3 DNA reads as TGTGCCAGCAGTCCTCATGGGGGGGCCGGGTACGAGCAGTACTTC. As protein: CASSPHGGAGYEQYF.

CDR3 nucleotides: TGTGCCAGCAATAACCGGGACAGGGCAGGCGAGCAGTACTTC. Amino acids: CASNNRDRAGEQYF. The chain employs TRBV6-2 or TRBV6-3 and TRBJ2-7; 9 bases are shared with TRBD1. Germline V lookup: CDR1 MNHEY, CDR2 SVGEGT. The CDR3 spans 14 residues. V lost 7 bases, J lost 6 bases, and 10 bases stayed unmatched.

This clonotype is a singleton in its sample. The chain has TRBV5-1 and TRBJ1-1, with D possibly TRBD1 on 5 matching bases. With 2 bases removed from V and 4 bases from J, the gap between germline ends came to 15 bases. The CDR3 runs to 15 residues. Germline assignment: CDR1 SGHRS and CDR2 YFSETQ. In nucleotides, the CDR3 is TGCGCCAGCAGCTTAAAACCGGGACGGACCACTGAAGCTTTCTTT. It specifies CASSLKPGRTTEAFF. Looking up the rest from reference TRBV5-1 and TRBJ1-1 gives the full variable domain: KAGVTQTPRYLIKTRGQQVTLSCSPISGHRSVSWYQQTPGQGLQFLFEYFSETQRNKGNFPGRFSGRQFSNSRSEMNVSTLELGDSALYLCASSLKPGRTTEAFFGQGTRLTVV.

The chain has TRBV14 and TRBJ1-5; D not resolved. This CDR3 spans 12 amino acids. In germline, CDR1 is SGHDN, CDR2 FVKESK. The V end was cut by 1 base, the J end by 9 bases, with 7 bases between. The CDR3 reads CASSQGSGPQHF. Written as DNA, the CDR3 is TGTGCCAGCAGCCAAGGGAGTGGGCCCCAGCATTTT.

This clonotype turned up a few times. The genes are TRBV28 and TRBJ2-7; a weak D match, TRBD1 (6 bases). V dropped 3 bases and J dropped 2 bases, with 17 bases sitting between them. CDR1 is MDHEN, CDR2 SYDVKM, per germline. CDR3 length: 16 amino acids. CDR3 in amino acids: CASSLLGNRVPYEQYF. DNA of the CDR3: TGTGCCAGCAGTTTGTTGGGGAACAGGGTACCCTACGAGCAGTACTTC.

The V and J genes are TRBV7-2 and TRBJ2-1; D possibly corresponds to TRBD2 (6 bases). Trimming took 3 bases from V and 5 from J, leaving 8 bases between them. The CDR3 covers 13 residues. Germline lookup yields CDR1 SGHTA and CDR2 FQGNSA. The CDR3 reads CASSLVADNEQFF. The CDR3 DNA reads TGTGCCAGCAGCTTGGTAGCGGACAATGAGCAGTTCTTC.

As DNA, the CDR3 is TGTGCCAGTTCCCTAGCGGCTAGCTCCTACAATGAGCAGTTCTTC. It is translated as CASSLAASSYNEQFF. The rearrangement uses TRBV2 and TRBJ2-1, with 7 bases identical to TRBD2. The CDR3 consists of 15 residues. The J segment lost 0 bases and the V segment lost 9 bases, leaving 8 bases of the junction unmatched. CDR1 and CDR2 from the germline V gene are SNHLY and FYNNEI.